These 8 T cell receptor beta chains originate from one sample sequenced in a study of beta chain features in type 1 diabetes. Study conclusions and caveats: Shortening that was moderate but significant affected the TCRB CDR3s of Type 1 diabetes patients in all four CD4+ subsets.

Antigen specificity for these receptors is unknown. The study reverse transcribed the entire isolated RNA, so it sequenced expressed TCRB transcripts. Only in-frame clones appear in the TCRdb table, and some are missing; sequencing was by immunoSEQ multiplex PCR. The repertoire includes 120,000 or so clones, 15% to 20% of them detected once, and 2% to 3% sits in the top ten. Sequenced input: central memory CD4+ T cells from blood. These receptors all come from a man between 18 and 29 years old with type 1 diabetes.

This CDR3 reads CASSSGGTSSYEQYF. CDR3 nucleotides: TGCGCCAGCAGCTCAGGCGGGACTAGCTCCTACGAGCAGTACTTC. The rearrangement joins TRBV5-1 to TRBJ2-7; 8 nucleotides align to TRBD2. CDR1 SGHRS and CDR2 YFSETQ come from the germline V gene. The CDR3 totals 15 residues. V dropped 3 bases and J dropped 0; count of bases not matched to a gene: 5.

The sample holds a few counts of this clone. The genes are TRBV7-9 and TRBJ1-2; 9 positions agree with TRBD1. This CDR3 has 15 residues. The ends lost 4 bases at V and 2 bases at J; junction bases unmatched: 5. The germline gives CDR1 SEHNR, CDR2 FQNEAQ (reference sequence). The DNA of the CDR3 is TGTGCCAGCAGCTCCGGGACAGGGTCAAACTATGGCTACACCTTC. Its translation: CASSSGTGSNYGYTF.

The genes are TRBV6-5 and TRBJ2-2; TRBD1 is a possible D gene (5 bases). The CDR3 totals 13 residues. Trimming shortened V by 5 bases and J by 5 bases, and 9 bases separated the two germline ends. Germline CDR1 is MNHEY and CDR2 is SVGAGI. The CDR3 DNA sequence: TGTGCCAGCAGTCCCCAGGGAACCGGGGAGCTGTTTTTT. Protein sequence: CASSPQGTGELFF.

The rearrangement joins TRBV30 to TRBJ2-5; TRBD2 aligns across 10 bases. The CDR3 contains 15 residues. Germline V CDR1 and CDR2: GTSNPN, SVGIG (reference sequence). After removal of 0 bases from V and 2 bases from J, the junction contained 3 bases not matched to a gene. CDR3 in DNA: TGTGCCTGGAGTGTGGGACTAGCGTTTCAAGAGACCCAGTACTTC. Translated: CAWSVGLAFQETQYF.

This chain links TRBV5-1 with TRBJ2-2; D is perhaps TRBD2 (6 bases). The CDR3 extends over 16 amino acids. V shed 4 bases and J shed 4 bases, with 17 bases lying between them. Germline V lookup: CDR1 SGHRS, CDR2 YFSETQ. CDR3 sequence (DNA): TGCGCCAGCAGCACTTCGGCGGCAGCGGGCACCGGGGAGCTGTTTTTT. Protein sequence: CASSTSAAAGTGELFF.

This clone was seen at least ten times. Other nucleotide sequences from this sample produce the same CDR3. The chain has TRBV2 and TRBJ2-5; 7 nucleotides match TRBD1. V was clipped by 3 bases and J by 5 bases; unmatched bases: 0. Germline assignment: CDR1 SNHLY and CDR2 FYNNEI. The CDR3 totals 12 residues. CDR3 amino acids: CASSDRGETQYF. In nucleotides, the CDR3 is TGTGCCAGCAGTGACAGGGGGGAGACCCAGTACTTC.

V is TRBV18 and J is TRBJ2-3; TRBD1 matches at 7 bases. This CDR3 region has 15 residues. The V gene end was trimmed by 3 bases and the J gene end by 3 bases; junction bases not matched to a gene: 6. Germline assignment: CDR1 KGHSH and CDR2 LQKENI. The CDR3 region is CASSPRGQVTDTQYF. The CDR3 region has the DNA TGTGCCAGCTCACCTAGGGGGCAGGTAACAGATACGCAGTATTTT. The full variable domain, completed using reference TRBV18 and TRBJ2-3, is NAGVMQNPRHLVRRRGQEARLRCSPMKGHSHVYWYRQLPEEGLKFMVYLQKENIIDESGMPKERFSAEFPKEGPSILRIQQVVRGDSAAYFCASSPRGQVTDTQYFGPGTRLTVL.

There are a few counts of this clone. The rearrangement links TRBV29-1 to TRBJ2-7; TRBD1 agrees at 8 bases. Germline V gene sequence: CDR1 SQVTM, CDR2 ANQGSEA. V lost 4 bases, J lost 2 bases, and 1 base stayed unmatched. This CDR3 comprises 12 residues. As DNA, the CDR3 is TGCAGCGTTGGCAGGGGGCCCTACGAGCAGTACTTC. Translated, it gives CSVGRGPYEQYF.